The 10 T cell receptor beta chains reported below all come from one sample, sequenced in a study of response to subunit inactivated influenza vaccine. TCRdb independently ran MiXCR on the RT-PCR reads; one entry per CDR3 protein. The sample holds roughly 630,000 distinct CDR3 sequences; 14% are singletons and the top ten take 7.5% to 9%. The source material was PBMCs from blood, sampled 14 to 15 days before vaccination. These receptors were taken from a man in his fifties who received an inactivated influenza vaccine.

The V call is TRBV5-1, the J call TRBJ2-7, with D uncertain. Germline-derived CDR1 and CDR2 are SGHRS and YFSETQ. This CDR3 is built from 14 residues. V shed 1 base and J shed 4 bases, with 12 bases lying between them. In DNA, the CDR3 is TGCGCCAGCAGCTTGAGTCCCGGTCCGTACGAGCAGTACTTC. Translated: CASSLSPGPYEQYF.

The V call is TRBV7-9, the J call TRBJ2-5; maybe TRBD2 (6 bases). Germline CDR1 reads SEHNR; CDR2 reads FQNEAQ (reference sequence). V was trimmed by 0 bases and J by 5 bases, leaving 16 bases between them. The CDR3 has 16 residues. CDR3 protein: CASSLAGADRGETQYF. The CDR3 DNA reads TGTGCCAGCAGCTTAGCCGGGGCGGACCGGGGGGAGACCCAGTACTTC.

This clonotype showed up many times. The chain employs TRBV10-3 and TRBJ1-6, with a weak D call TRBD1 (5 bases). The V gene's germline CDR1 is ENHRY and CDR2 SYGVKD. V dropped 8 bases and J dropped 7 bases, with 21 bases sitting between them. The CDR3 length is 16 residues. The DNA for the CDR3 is TGTGCCATCGCCCCATCCTCCGGGACTGAGAATTCACCCCTCCACTTT. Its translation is CAIAPSSGTENSPLHF.

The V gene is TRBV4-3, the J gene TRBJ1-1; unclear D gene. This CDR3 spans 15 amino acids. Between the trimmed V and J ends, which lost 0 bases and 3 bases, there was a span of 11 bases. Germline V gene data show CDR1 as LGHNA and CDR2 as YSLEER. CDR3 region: CASSQDRRDYTEAFF. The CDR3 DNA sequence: TGCGCCAGCAGCCAAGATAGACGAGATTACACTGAAGCTTTCTTT.

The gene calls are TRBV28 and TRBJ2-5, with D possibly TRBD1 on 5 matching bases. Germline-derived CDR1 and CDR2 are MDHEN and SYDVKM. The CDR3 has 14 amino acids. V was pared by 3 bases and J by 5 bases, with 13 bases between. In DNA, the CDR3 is TGTGCCAGCAGTTTCATAGGGGCAGGGGAGACCCAGTACTTC. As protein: CASSFIGAGETQYF.

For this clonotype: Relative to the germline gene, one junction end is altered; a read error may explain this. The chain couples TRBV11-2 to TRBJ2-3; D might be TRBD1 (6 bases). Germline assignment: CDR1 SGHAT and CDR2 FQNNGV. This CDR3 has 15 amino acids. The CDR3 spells CACSSVDSFTDTQYF. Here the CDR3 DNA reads TGTGCCTGCAGCTCCGTGGACAGTTTCACAGATACGCAGTATTTT.

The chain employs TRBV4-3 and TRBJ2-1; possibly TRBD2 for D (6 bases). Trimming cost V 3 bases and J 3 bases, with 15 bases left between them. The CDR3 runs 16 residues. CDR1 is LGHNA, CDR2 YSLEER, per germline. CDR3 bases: TGCGCCAGCAGCCACTACGGCGGGGTGGGCTACAATGAGCAGTTCTTC. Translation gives CASSHYGGVGYNEQFF.

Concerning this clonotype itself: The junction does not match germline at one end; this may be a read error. The CDR3 bases are TGTGCCAGCAGCGCTACACAGGGGGCGGTCGAAAAACTGGTTTTT. It codes for CASSATQGAVEKLVF. This rearrangement joins TRBV9 to TRBJ1-4, with 9 bases identical to TRBD1. The CDR3 has 15 residues. Per the germline V gene, CDR1 is SGDLS and CDR2 is YYNGEE.

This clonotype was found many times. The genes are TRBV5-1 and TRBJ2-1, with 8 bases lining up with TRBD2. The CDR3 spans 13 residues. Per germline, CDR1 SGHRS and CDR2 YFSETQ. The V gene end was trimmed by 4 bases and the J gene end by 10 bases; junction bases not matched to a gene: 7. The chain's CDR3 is CASSPNSGAEQFF. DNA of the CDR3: TGCGCCAGCAGCCCCAATAGCGGGGCGGAGCAGTTCTTC. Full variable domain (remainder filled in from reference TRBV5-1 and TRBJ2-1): KAGVTQTPRYLIKTRGQQVTLSCSPISGHRSVSWYQQTPGQGLQFLFEYFSETQRNKGNFPGRFSGRQFSNSRSEMNVSTLELGDSALYLCASSPNSGAEQFFGPGTRLTVL.

CDR3 in DNA: TGTGCCAGCAGCTTAGGGGCGGCTAGCTCCTACGAGCAGTACTTC. Translation gives CASSLGAASSYEQYF. The rearrangement links TRBV7-2 to TRBJ2-7; no clear D. CDR1 and CDR2 from the germline V gene are SGHTA and FQGNSA. CDR3 length equals 15 residues. V lost 1 base, J lost 0 bases, and 10 bases lay in between.